The entry that follows covers one T cell receptor (beta chain) sequence. Looked up from germline, CDR1 is SGHVS and CDR2 is FQNEAQ. The CDR3 runs 14 residues. V was clipped by 5 bases and J by 3 bases, with 12 bases between them. These data belong to a study of blood T cell repertoires in COVID-19. About the study: The analysed material was cDNA or gDNA that came from T cells, B-cell-depleted T cells, or PBMCs.

Clones were read by immunoSEQ multiplex PCR, and TCRdb kept only the in-frame ones, dropping some. The repertoire holds around 37,000 clones, with about 88% as singletons. Sequencing was done on a sample of peripheral blood. This sequence joins TRBV7-8 and TRBJ2-3; D ambiguous. The origin of this receptor is a human donor in a cohort sampled during active COVID-19. The CDR3 reads CASSPLLLTDTQYF. In DNA, the CDR3 is TGTGCCAGCAGCCCCCTTCTTTTAACAGATACGCAGTATTTT. Full variable domain (remainder filled in from reference TRBV7-8 and TRBJ2-3): GAGVSQSPRYKVAKRGQDVALRCDPISGHVSLFWYQQALGQGPEFLTYFQNEAQLDKSGLPSDRFFAERPEGSVSTLKIQRTQQEDSAVYLCASSPLLLTDTQYFGPGTRLTVL.